This is a list of T cell receptor beta chains from one sample in a study of tumor T cells in aggressive B-cell lymphoma. Repertoires were generated with immunoSEQ multiplex PCR, while TCRdb's copy carries only in-frame clones and drops some. The table shows 1,500 to 2,000 clones, with over 65% occurring only once. The sample consisted of tumor tissue. These receptors originate from an adult with diffuse large B cell lymphoma. CDR3s include the opening cysteine and the closing phenylalanine or tryptophan. D genes are given only for firm matches. Some rows have no size entry. The others give once, few or many, or a class for an expanded clone.

j_call v_call d_call clone_size cdr3_nt cdr3_aa
TRBJ2-2 TRBV29-1 - - TGCAGCGTCTCAGTGACCGGGGAGCTGTTTTTT CSVSVTGELFF
TRBJ2-3 TRBV19 - - TGTGCCAGTAGTATAGGCGGGCCCCTCTATACGCAGTATTTT CASSIGGPLYTQYF
TRBJ2-7 TRBV15 TRBD2 - TGTGCCACCAGCAGAGTCGGGGGGGCCCCCTACGAGCAGTACTTC CATSRVGGAPYEQYF
TRBJ1-2 TRBV6-5 TRBD1 - TGTGCCAGCAGTTACATCACCGGGACAGGGGTCTATGGCTACACCTTC CASSYITGTGVYGYTF
TRBJ1-2 TRBV9 - - TGTGCCAGCAGCGCTCCCGGGACATACTATGGCTACACCTTC CASSAPGTYYGYTF
TRBJ2-1 TRBV7-7 TRBD2 - TGTGCTAGCAGCTCGGGACTAGCGAATGAGCAGTTCTTC CASSSGLANEQFF
TRBJ2-7 TRBV5-1 TRBD2 - TGCGCCAGCAGCTTGGGGACTAGCGGGGTGGTGTTCTACGAGCAGTACTTC CASSLGTSGVVFYEQYF
TRBJ2-1 TRBV27 - - TGTGCCAGCAGCCAGGTGGCCTCAGGGGAGCAGTTCTTC CASSQVASGEQFF
TRBJ2-1 TRBV6-5 TRBD2 - TGTGCCAGCAGTTACTTTTCCGGCGGGAGCCACAATGAGCAGTTCTTC CASSYFSGGSHNEQFF
TRBJ2-1 TRBV6-5 TRBD2 - TGTGCCAGCAGTTCCGGGACTAGCGTGATGGTTGGTGAGCAGTTCTTC CASSSGTSVMVGEQFF
TRBJ1-1 TRBV29-1 - - TGCAGCTCCTGGGGCAGCATGAACACTGAAGCTTTCTTT CSSWGSMNTEAFF
TRBJ1-5 TRBV19 - - TGTGCCAGTAGTGAACAGGGTTGGGGCAATCAGCCCCAGCATTTT CASSEQGWGNQPQHF
TRBJ1-5 TRBV4-3 - - TGCGCCAGCAGCCAAGATTGGCGGCAGAACAATCAGCCCCAGCATTTT CASSQDWRQNNQPQHF
TRBJ2-1 TRBV18 TRBD2 - TGTGCCAGCTCACAGGGACTAGCGGTCCACTCCTACAATGAGCAGTTCTTC CASSQGLAVHSYNEQFF
TRBJ1-2 TRBV9 - - TGTGCCAGCAGTCTTGCCTCAGGGTATGGCTACACCTTC CASSLASGYGYTF
TRBJ2-5 TRBV7-7 - - TGTGCCAGCAGCTCCGGTCGGGTCGAGACTCAGTACTTC CASSSGRVETQYF
TRBJ2-1 TRBV11-2 TRBD2 few TGTGCCAGCAGCTTAGTTTGGCTAGCGGGTGGCTACAATGAGCAGTTCTTC CASSLVWLAGGYNEQFF
TRBJ2-5 TRBV9 TRBD2 once TGTGCCAGCAGCGCAGAAGCCGGACTAGCGGGTCCAAGAGAGACCCAGTACTTC CASSAEAGLAGPRETQYF
TRBJ2-1 TRBV7-9 TRBD1 - TGTGCCAGCAGCTCCCCAGGGGGCGCGGTCTACAATGAGCAGTTCTTC CASSSPGGAVYNEQFF
TRBJ1-1 TRBV11-1 - - TGTGCCAGCAGCCCTAGAATATCTGTCGAGAACACTGAAGCTTTCTTT CASSPRISVENTEAFF
TRBJ2-1 TRBV27 TRBD2 few TGTGCCAGCAGTCCCTCGACTAGCGGGAACAATGAGCAGTTCTTC CASSPSTSGNNEQFF
TRBJ2-1 TRBV18 TRBD1 - TGTGCCAGCTCACCATTTGGACAGGCCGACAATGAGCAGTTCTTC CASSPFGQADNEQFF
TRBJ1-3 TRBV6-6 TRBD1 few TGTGCCAGCAGCCCACTGACAGGGACTGGAAACACCATATATTTT CASSPLTGTGNTIYF
TRBJ2-1 TRBV5-6 TRBD2 - TGTGCCAGCAGCTCGCTAGCGGGAGGGAGCTCCTACAATGAGCAGTTCTTC CASSSLAGGSSYNEQFF
TRBJ1-1 TRBV18 - - TGTGCCAGCTCACCACTGGAGGACACTGAAGCTTTCTTT CASSPLEDTEAFF
TRBJ1-2 TRBV5-6 - - TGTGCCAGCAGCTGGGGGGGGAAGGTCTATGGCTACACCTTC CASSWGGKVYGYTF
TRBJ2-2 TRBV5-1 TRBD1 - TGCGCCAGCAGCTTGGGACAGGGGAACACCGGGGAGCTGTTTTTT CASSLGQGNTGELFF
TRBJ1-3 TRBV30 - - TGTGCCTGGACGGACTTCCCTGGAAACACCATATATTTT CAWTDFPGNTIYF
TRBJ2-7 TRBV10-1 TRBD1 - TGCGCCAGCAGTGAGTGGCAGGGGGCGAACGAGCAGTACTTC CASSEWQGANEQYF
TRBJ2-5 TRBV7-9 TRBD2 - TGTGCCAGCAGCTTAGCGGCGGGGGTCCAAGAGACCCAGTACTTC CASSLAAGVQETQYF
TRBJ2-1 TRBV10-1 - - TGCGCCAGCAGGCCGACAAGGTGGTCCTACAATGAGCAGTTCTTC CASRPTRWSYNEQFF
TRBJ1-1 TRBV7-6 TRBD1 - TGTGCCAGCAGCTTAGGAGCCGGGACAGGGGGTGAAGCTTTCTTT CASSLGAGTGGEAFF
TRBJ2-3 TRBV7-9 - - TGTGCCAGCAGTAGGGAGGTAACGCAGTATTTT CASSREVTQYF